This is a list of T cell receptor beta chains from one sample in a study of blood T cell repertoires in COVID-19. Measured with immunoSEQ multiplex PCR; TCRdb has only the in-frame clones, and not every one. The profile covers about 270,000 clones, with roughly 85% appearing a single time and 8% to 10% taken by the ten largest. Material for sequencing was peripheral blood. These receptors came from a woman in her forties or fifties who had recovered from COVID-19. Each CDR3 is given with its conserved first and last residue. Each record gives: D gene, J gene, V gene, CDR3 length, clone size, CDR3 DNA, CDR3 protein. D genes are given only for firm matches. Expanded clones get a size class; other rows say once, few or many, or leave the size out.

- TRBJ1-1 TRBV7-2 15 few TGTGCCAGCAGCTTAGGGGCAGGGCTGAACACTGAAGCTTTCTTT CASSLGAGLNTEAFF
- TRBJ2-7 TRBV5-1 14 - TGCGCCAGCAGCTTGCCTCGGACATCAAACGAGCAGTACTTC CASSLPRTSNEQYF
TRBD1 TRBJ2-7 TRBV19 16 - TGTGCCAGTAGTATTATCCTGGACAGGGGAGGCCACGAGCAGTACTTC CASSIILDRGGHEQYF
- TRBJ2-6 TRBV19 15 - TGTGCCAGCCAATCACAGAGCTCTGGGGCCAACGTCCTGACTTTC CASQSQSSGANVLTF
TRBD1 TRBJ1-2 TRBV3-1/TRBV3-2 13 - TGTGCCAGCAGCTTGAGGGACAGGGGTGGCTACACCTTC CASSLRDRGGYTF
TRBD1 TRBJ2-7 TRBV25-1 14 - TGTGCCAGCGGCCGGGACAGGGGGCTGTACGAGCAGTACTTC CASGRDRGLYEQYF
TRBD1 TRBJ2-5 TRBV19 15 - TGTGCCAGTAGCCACGGACAGGGCCAACAAGAGACCCAGTACTTC CASSHGQGQQETQYF
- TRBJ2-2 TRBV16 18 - TGTGCCAGCAGCCGCTTTTGGGAACAGGGTTTCTACACCGGGGAGCTGTTTTTT CASSRFWEQGFYTGELFF
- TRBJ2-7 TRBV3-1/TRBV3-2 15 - TGTGCCAGCAGCCAATTGGGCAGGGGAATCGACGAGCAGTACTTC CASSQLGRGIDEQYF
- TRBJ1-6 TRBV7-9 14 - TGTGCCAGCAGCTTAGACAGCCAGAATTCACCCCTCCACTTT CASSLDSQNSPLHF
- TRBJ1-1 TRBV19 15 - TGTGCCATTTCGAGGGCAGGGAGGTCTCCCACTGAAGCTTTCTTT CAISRAGRSPTEAFF
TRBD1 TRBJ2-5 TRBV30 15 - TGTGCCTGGAGTGTACTCCAGGGGGCATTAGAGACCCAGTACTTC CAWSVLQGALETQYF
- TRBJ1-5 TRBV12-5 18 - TGTGCTAGTGGACCAGGGGTGAGGACCCCCAATAGCAATCAGCCCCAGCATTTT CASGPGVRTPNSNQPQHF
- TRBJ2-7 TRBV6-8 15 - TGTGCCAGCAGTTACTCGGGTACGCGGGACTACGAGCAGTACTTC CASSYSGTRDYEQYF
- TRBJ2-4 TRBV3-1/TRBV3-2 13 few TGTGCCAGCAGCCCCTCGACTAAAAACATTCAGTACTTC CASSPSTKNIQYF
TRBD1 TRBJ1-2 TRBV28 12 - TGTGCCAGCGGAAACAGGGGGACCGGCTACACCTTC CASGNRGTGYTF
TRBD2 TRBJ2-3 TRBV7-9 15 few TGTGCCACCGTAAAGGGGAGCGGGACCACAGATACGCAGTATTTT CATVKGSGTTDTQYF
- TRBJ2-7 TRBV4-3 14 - TGCGCCAGCAGCCAAGATGGTCAGGGGAGCGAGCAGTACTTC CASSQDGQGSEQYF
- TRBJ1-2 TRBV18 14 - TGTGCCAGCTCACCATCCCAGGGCAACTATGGCTACACCTTC CASSPSQGNYGYTF
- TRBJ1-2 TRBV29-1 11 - TGCAGCGTTGGTGAGGTCTATGGCTACACCTTC CSVGEVYGYTF
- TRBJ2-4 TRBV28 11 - TGTGCCTCCCAGGGTTTGAACATTCAGTACTTC CASQGLNIQYF
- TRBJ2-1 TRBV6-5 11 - TGTGCCAGCAGCCCCGGGACTTTTGGGTTCTTC CASSPGTFGFF
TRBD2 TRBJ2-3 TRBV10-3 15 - TGTGCCATCAGTGAGTCGAGGACTAGCCGGGATACGCAGTATTTT CAISESRTSRDTQYF
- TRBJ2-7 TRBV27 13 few TGTGCCAGCACCGTCACAGGCTCCTACGAGCAGTACTTC CASTVTGSYEQYF
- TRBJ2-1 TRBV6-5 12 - TGTGCCACGCGAACCGGGAACAATGAGCAGTTCTTC CATRTGNNEQFF
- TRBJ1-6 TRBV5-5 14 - TGTGCCAGCAGCTTACAGACGGAAAATTCACCCCTCCACTTT CASSLQTENSPLHF
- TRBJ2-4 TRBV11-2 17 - TGTGCCAGCAGCTTAGATCGCCAGTCCCTAGCCAAAAACATTCAGTACTTC CASSLDRQSLAKNIQYF